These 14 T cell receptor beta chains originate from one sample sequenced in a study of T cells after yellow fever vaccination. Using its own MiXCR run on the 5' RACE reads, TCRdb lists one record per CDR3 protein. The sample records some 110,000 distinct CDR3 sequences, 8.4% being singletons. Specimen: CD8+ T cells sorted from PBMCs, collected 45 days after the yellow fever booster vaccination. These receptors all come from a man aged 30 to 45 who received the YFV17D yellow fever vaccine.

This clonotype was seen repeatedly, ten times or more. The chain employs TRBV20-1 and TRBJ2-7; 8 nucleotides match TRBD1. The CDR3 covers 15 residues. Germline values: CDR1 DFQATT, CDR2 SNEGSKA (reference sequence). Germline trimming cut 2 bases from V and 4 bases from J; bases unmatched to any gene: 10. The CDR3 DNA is TGCAGTGCTAGACCCGCCGGGACAGGTTTTTACGAGCAGTACTTC. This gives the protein CSARPAGTGFYEQYF.

The CDR3 DNA follows: TGTGCCAGCAGTCCTCCGGGACTAGCGGCGAACACCGGGGAGCTGTTTTTT. This gives the protein CASSPPGLAANTGELFF. The rearrangement links TRBV12-3 or TRBV12-4 to TRBJ2-2, with 11 bases aligning to TRBD2. V dropped 5 bases and J dropped 0; count of bases not matched to a gene: 5. This CDR3 has 17 residues.

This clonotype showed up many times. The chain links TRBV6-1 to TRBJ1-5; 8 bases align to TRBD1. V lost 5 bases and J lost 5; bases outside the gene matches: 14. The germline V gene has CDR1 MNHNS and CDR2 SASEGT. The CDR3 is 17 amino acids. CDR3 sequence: CASSPLPTGDKDQPQHF. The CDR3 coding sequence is TGTGCCAGCAGTCCCCTTCCGACAGGGGATAAGGATCAGCCCCAGCATTTT.

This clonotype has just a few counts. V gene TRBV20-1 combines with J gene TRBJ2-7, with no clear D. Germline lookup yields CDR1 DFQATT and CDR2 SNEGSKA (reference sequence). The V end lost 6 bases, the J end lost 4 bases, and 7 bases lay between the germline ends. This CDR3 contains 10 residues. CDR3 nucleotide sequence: TGCAGTGCCCATATGTACGAGCAGTACTTC. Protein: CSAHMYEQYF.

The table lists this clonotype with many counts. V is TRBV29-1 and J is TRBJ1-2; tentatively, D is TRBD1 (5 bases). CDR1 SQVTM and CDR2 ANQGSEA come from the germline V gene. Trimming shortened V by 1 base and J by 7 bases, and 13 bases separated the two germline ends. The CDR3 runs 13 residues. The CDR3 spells CSVEGSRDFGYTF. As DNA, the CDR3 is TGCAGCGTTGAAGGCTCCAGGGACTTTGGCTACACCTTC.

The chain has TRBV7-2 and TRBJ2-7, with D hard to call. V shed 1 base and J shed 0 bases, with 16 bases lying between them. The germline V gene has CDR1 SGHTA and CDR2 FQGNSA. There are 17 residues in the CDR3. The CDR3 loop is CASSLGYIVAGSYEQYF. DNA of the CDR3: TGTGCCAGCAGCTTAGGCTATATTGTGGCAGGCTCCTACGAGCAGTACTTC.

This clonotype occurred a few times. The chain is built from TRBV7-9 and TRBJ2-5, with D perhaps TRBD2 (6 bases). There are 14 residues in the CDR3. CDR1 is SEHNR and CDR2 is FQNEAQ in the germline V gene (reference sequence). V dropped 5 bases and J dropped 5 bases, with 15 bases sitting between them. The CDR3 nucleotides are TGTGCCAGCAGCCTAAGGCGGGACCCTGAGACCCAGTACTTC. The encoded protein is CASSLRRDPETQYF.

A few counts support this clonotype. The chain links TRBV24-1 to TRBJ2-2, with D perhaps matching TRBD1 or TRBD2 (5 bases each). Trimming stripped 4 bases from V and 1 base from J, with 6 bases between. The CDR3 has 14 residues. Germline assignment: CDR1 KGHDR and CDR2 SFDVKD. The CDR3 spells CATSEGVNTGELFF. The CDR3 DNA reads TGTGCCACCAGTGAGGGGGTGAACACCGGGGAGCTGTTTTTT.

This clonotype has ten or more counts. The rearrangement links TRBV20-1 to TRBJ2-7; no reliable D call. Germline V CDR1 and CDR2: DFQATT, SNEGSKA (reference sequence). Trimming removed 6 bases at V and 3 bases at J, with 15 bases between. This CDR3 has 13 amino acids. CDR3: CSAPRHEHYEQYF. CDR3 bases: TGCAGTGCCCCGCGGCATGAGCACTACGAGCAGTACTTC.

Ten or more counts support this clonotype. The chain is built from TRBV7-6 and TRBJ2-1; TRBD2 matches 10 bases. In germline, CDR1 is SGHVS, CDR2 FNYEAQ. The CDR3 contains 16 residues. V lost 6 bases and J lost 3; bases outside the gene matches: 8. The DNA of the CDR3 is TGTGCCAGCAGGGATCTAGCGGGAGATCTCTACAATGAGCAGTTCTTC. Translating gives CASRDLAGDLYNEQFF.

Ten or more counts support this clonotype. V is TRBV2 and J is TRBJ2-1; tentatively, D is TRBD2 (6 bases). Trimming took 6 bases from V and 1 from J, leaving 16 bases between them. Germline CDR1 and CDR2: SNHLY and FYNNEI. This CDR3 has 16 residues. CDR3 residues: CASRREVTLSYNEQFF. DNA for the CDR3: TGTGCCAGCAGGCGGGAAGTGACCCTTTCCTACAATGAGCAGTTCTTC.

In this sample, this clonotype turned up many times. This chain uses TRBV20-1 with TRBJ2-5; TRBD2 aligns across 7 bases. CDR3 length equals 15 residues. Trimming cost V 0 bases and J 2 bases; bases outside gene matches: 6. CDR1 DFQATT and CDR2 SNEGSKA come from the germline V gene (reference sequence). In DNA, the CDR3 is TGCAGTGCTAGAGAAGTGGGAGGGGTTCAAGAGACCCAGTACTTC. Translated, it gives CSAREVGGVQETQYF.

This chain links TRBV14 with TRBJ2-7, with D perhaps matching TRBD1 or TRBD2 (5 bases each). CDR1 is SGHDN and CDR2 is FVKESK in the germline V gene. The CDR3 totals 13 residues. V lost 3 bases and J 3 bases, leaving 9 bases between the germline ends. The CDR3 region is CASSQQGDYEQYF. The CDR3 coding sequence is TGTGCCAGCAGCCAGCAGGGAGACTACGAGCAGTACTTC. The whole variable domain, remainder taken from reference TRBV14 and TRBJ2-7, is EAGVTQFPSHSVIEKGQTVTLRCDPISGHDNLYWYRRVMGKEIKFLLHFVKESKQDESGMPNNRFLAERTGGTYSTLKVQPAELEDSGVYFCASSQQGDYEQYFGPGTRLTVT.

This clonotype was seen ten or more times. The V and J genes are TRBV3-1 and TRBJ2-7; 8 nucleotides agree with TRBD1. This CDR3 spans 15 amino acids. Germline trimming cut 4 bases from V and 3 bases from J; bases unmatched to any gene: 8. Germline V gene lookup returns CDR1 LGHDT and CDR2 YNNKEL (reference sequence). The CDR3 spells CASSPRTGNLYEQYF. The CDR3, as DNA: TGTGCCAGCAGCCCGCGGACAGGGAATCTCTACGAGCAGTACTTC.